This TCR beta chain was recorded in a study of T-cell reconstitution after alpha-beta-depleted transplantation in children (dated by TCRdb to the mid-2010s). Some background on the complete study: Using TCR repertoire profiling, the study followed T-cell immune reconstitution in a quantitative way in children after TCRalphabeta/CD19-depleted allogeneic hematopoietic cell transplantation.

V loses 2 bases of germline sequence and J loses 7 bases, and the interval between the two ends is 9 bases. The CDR3, from cysteine to phenylalanine, totals 12 residues. The sequence is cut down to CDR3 DNA, 36 bases in frame from base 1. The sample holds many counts of this clonotype. The antigen it binds to is not known. Base qualities are not provided; no much larger clone lies one nucleotide away. Receptor amplification or capture employed PCR. Sequencing was performed on an Illumina HiSeq 2500. To normalize quantification of the TCRbeta repertoire, the TCR libraries were built with molecular barcoding that relied on unique molecular identifiers. TCRdb reprocessed the public reads (quality trimming at Q25 with fastp, clone calling with MiXCR) and kept in-frame beta chains. Under each unique CDR3 protein, matching rows form one entry showing the most common genes and DNA. In all, the sample holds about 480,000 distinct CDR3 sequences, and under 15% of those were seen once. Approximately 5.4% of the sample comes from the top ten.

Recombination connected TRBV12-3 or TRBV12-4 to TRBJ2-7; no confident D gene assignment can be made. The origin of this receptor is a human donor who donated a stem cell graft to a child with combined immunodeficiency. Sequenced here: PBMCs from the stem cell graft donor, sampled from the stem cell graft. Here the CDR3 is given as CASSLYRREQYF. The sequenced DNA is TGTGCCAGCAGTTTATATCGTCGGGAGCAGTACTTC.